This T cell receptor (beta chain) was recovered during a study of T cells expressing NK-cell markers. Turning to the study itself: Source material for TCR beta repertoires consisted of sorted CD3+CD56+NKG2C+, CD3+CD56+NKG2C- and CD3+CD56-NKG2C+ T cells. General observations from the study: The same clonotypes also predominated in the CD3+CD56-NKG2C+ fraction of four donors.

As the method of synthesis, 5'RACE template switching with UMIs yielded TCR beta cDNA. Each CDR3 protein gets one entry in TCRdb, which reprocessed the 5' RACE reads and gives no DNA. Recorded for this sample: 300,000 to 450,000 distinct CDR3 sequences. Of note for this clonotype: Its specificity is unknown.

This CDR3 comprises 18 residues. Germline CDR1 reads SGHAT; CDR2 reads FQDESV (reference sequence). Sequencing input: blood T cells: a sorted CD56 or NKG2C T cell subset, CD4+ or CD8+ T cells, or bulk PBMC T cells (not recorded which). The rearrangement joins TRBV11-1 to TRBJ2-1; TCRdb's D gene call, TRBD2, goes unchecked for lack of DNA. This receptor was obtained from a man between 18 and 69 years old in good health. The CDR3: CASRPGLAGGLASNEQFF.